This T cell receptor beta chain is drawn from a study of blood T cell repertoires in COVID-19. Study-wide background: Both acute and convalescent COVID-19 samples were obtained from the United States, Italy and Spain. Sample material is recorded as cDNA or gDNA derived from T cells, B-cell-depleted T cells, or PBMCs.

Authors' methods: Reference gene primer amplification in the assay estimated nucleated cell counts. TCRdb keeps only in-frame clones here, not all; method: immunoSEQ multiplex PCR. The V and J calls and clone size are taken from that table; D and trimming were inferred from the DNA. The sample includes about 78,000 clones, around nine tenths of them seen just once. The V gene's germline CDR1 is ENHRY and CDR2 SYGVKD. V lost 2 bases, J lost 8 bases, and 8 bases stayed unmatched. The CDR3 is 15 residues long. Sequences were obtained from peripheral blood. The gene calls are TRBV10-3 and TRBJ1-4; 7 positions agree with TRBD1. The receptor comes from a woman older than 75 with acute or convalescent COVID-19. Here the CDR3 reads CAISEVPGGGEKLFF. The CDR3 nucleotides read TGTGCCATCAGTGAGGTGCCAGGGGGTGGGGAAAAACTGTTTTTT.